The next 15 T cell receptor beta chains were all read from a single sample in a study of T cell responses to AZD1222 COVID-19 vaccine. Sequenced by immunoSEQ multiplex PCR; TCRdb stores in-frame clones only, minus some. The sample yields about 170,000 clones, approximately 90% seen once. The specimen was peripheral blood, collected on day 0 of AZD1222 vaccination. These receptors were taken from an adult in good health.

This chain joins TRBV4-1 and TRBJ2-1, with D tentatively TRBD2 (5 bases). The V gene lost 1 base and the J gene lost 0 bases, with 13 bases spanning the gap. The CDR3 spans 17 residues. Germline CDR1 is MGHRA and CDR2 is YSYEKL. The CDR3 loop reads CASSQGLAWNSYNEQFF. CDR3 sequence (DNA): TGCGCCAGCAGCCAAGGATTAGCGTGGAACTCCTACAATGAGCAGTTCTTC.

The CDR3 sequence is CASTRGVVGYTF. The CDR3, as DNA: TGTGCCAGCACTAGGGGGGTAGTTGGCTACACCTTC. The chain links TRBV5-5 to TRBJ1-2, with D maybe TRBD1 (6 bases). The CDR3 spans 12 residues. V lost 6 bases and J 7 bases, leaving 13 bases between the germline ends. Germline loops: CDR1 SGHKS, CDR2 YYEKEE (reference sequence).

This chain uses TRBV2 with TRBJ2-7; D may be TRBD1 (6 bases). The CDR3 runs 13 residues. Trimming pared 6 bases from V and 4 bases from J, leaving 13 bases between. Germline V gives CDR1 SNHLY, CDR2 FYNNEI. The CDR3, as DNA: TGTGCCAGCAGCGGACAGACGTCGTACGAGCAGTACTTC. This encodes CASSGQTSYEQYF.

The chain uses TRBV12-3 or TRBV12-4 and TRBJ2-5; a weak D match, TRBD2 (5 bases). The V gene lost 3 bases and the J gene lost 7 bases, with 12 bases spanning the gap. CDR3 length: 13 residues. The CDR3 spells CASSFSDSGTQYF. For the CDR3, the DNA is TGTGCCAGCAGTTTTAGCGATTCCGGGACCCAGTACTTC.

The chain employs TRBV7-2 and TRBJ2-7; D is unresolved. Between the trimmed V and J ends, which lost 1 base and 4 bases, there was a span of 11 bases. The CDR3 loop spans 14 amino acids. CDR1 and CDR2 from the germline V gene are SGHTA and FQGNSA. CDR3: CASSLGPGNYEQYF. The CDR3 DNA follows: TGTGCCAGCAGCTTAGGGCCAGGCAATTACGAGCAGTACTTC.

This sequence joins TRBV5-1 and TRBJ1-1; no clear D gene. Germline V CDR1 and CDR2: SGHRS, YFSETQ. The ends were cut back, 1 base at V and 4 bases at J, with 11 bases in the middle. The CDR3 is 14 amino acids. The CDR3 sequence is CASSLSGPSTEAFF. The CDR3 DNA reads TGCGCCAGCAGCTTGAGCGGACCCTCCACTGAAGCTTTCTTT.

The CDR3 DNA reads TGTGCCAGCAGTTTAGCGGCGGGGAGTAATCAGCCCCAGCATTTT. It is translated as CASSLAAGSNQPQHF. This chain uses TRBV28 with TRBJ1-5; D gene uncertain. V was pared by 2 bases and J by 4 bases, with 12 bases between. The germline V gene has CDR1 MDHEN and CDR2 SYDVKM. The CDR3 is made up of 15 amino acids.

This chain links TRBV10-1 with TRBJ1-4; TRBD1 matches 7 bases. This CDR3 comprises 14 residues. The V segment lost 6 bases and the J segment 3 bases; nucleotides outside the gene matches: 4. Germline V gene sequence: CDR1 WNHNN, CDR2 SYGVQD (reference sequence). DNA of the CDR3: TGCGCCAGCAGCGGGGACAGCGCTAATGAAAAACTGTTTTTT. Its translation is CASSGDSANEKLFF.

The J gene is TRBJ2-1, the V gene TRBV6-5; 11 nucleotides line up with TRBD2. CDR3 length equals 13 residues. The germline CDR1 and CDR2 sequences are MNHEY and SVGAGI. The trim removed 8 bases at V and 7 bases at J, leaving 4 bases unmatched. CDR3 in DNA: TGTGCCAGCCTAGCGGGGGGATCTAATGAGCAGTTCTTC. Translating it yields CASLAGGSNEQFF.

This sequence joins TRBV28 and TRBJ2-1; D is perhaps TRBD2 (6 bases). The germline gives CDR1 MDHEN, CDR2 SYDVKM. This CDR3 is 17 amino acids long. V was clipped by 10 bases and J by 1 base, with 23 bases between them. The chain's CDR3 is CAISGGDRPLSYNEQFF. CDR3 nucleotide sequence: TGTGCCATCTCCGGAGGGGATAGACCTCTATCCTACAATGAGCAGTTCTTC.

The chain is built from TRBV7-2 and TRBJ1-1; D is uncertain. This CDR3 region has 14 residues. The germline V and J ends were trimmed by 6 bases and 4 bases, with 15 bases remaining between them. Germline-derived CDR1 and CDR2 are SGHTA and FQGNSA. This CDR3 reads CASRPRQLSTEAFF. CDR3 coding DNA: TGTGCCAGCAGGCCGCGGCAGCTTAGCACTGAAGCTTTCTTT.

The chain uses TRBV4-1 and TRBJ1-5; TRBD1 is a possible D gene (5 bases). Germline loops: CDR1 MGHRA, CDR2 YSYEKL. The CDR3 consists of 16 residues. Trimming stripped 1 base from V and 0 bases from J, with 10 bases between. The DNA for the CDR3 is TGCGCCAGCAGCCAAGGCGGGACGAATAGCAATCAGCCCCAGCATTTT. It encodes CASSQGGTNSNQPQHF.

This clone was counted only a few times. The J gene is TRBJ1-4, the V gene TRBV30; tentative D call: TRBD1 (5 bases). Trimming shortened V by 3 bases and J by 5 bases, and 13 bases separated the two germline ends. CDR1 is GTSNPN, CDR2 SVGIG, per germline (reference sequence). This CDR3 contains 14 residues. CDR3 amino acids: CAWSRTPGNEKLFF. The CDR3 coding sequence is TGTGCCTGGAGCCGGACACCTGGGAATGAAAAACTGTTTTTT.

V is TRBV3-1 (or the pseudogene TRBV3-2) and J is TRBJ1-1; D is uncertain. V was clipped by 1 base and J by 0 bases, with 3 bases between them. The CDR3 contains 13 residues. The germline V gene encodes CDR1 LGHDT and CDR2 YNNKEL (reference sequence). CDR3 protein: CASSQGLNTEAFF. The CDR3 DNA sequence: TGTGCCAGCAGCCAAGGGCTGAACACTGAAGCTTTCTTT.

This clone was seen a few times. The rearrangement joins TRBV11-2 to TRBJ1-2; D is uncertain. Germline V gives CDR1 SGHAT, CDR2 FQNNGV. This CDR3 contains 14 residues. Trimming took off 6 bases at V and 0 bases at J, with 11 bases between the two ends. The chain's CDR3 is CASRNSVANYGYTF. For the CDR3, the DNA is TGTGCCAGCAGGAATTCGGTTGCTAACTATGGCTACACCTTC.